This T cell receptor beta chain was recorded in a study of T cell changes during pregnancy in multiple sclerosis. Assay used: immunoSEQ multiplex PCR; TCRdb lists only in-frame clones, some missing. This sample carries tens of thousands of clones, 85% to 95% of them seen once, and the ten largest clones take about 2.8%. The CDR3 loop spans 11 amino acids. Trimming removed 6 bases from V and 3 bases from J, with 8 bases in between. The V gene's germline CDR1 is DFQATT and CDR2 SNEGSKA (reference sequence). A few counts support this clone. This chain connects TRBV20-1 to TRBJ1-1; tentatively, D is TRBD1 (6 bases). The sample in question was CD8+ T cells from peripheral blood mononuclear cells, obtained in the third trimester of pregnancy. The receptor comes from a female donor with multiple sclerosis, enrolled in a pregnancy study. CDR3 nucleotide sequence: TGCAGTGCAAGGACAGACACTGAAGCTTTCTTT. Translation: CSARTDTEAFF.